These 26 T cell receptor beta chains were sequenced from one sample in a study of beta chain features in type 1 diabetes. Their target antigens are unknown. Reverse transcribing all isolated RNA meant expressed TCRB transcripts were sequenced. Measured with immunoSEQ multiplex PCR; TCRdb has only the in-frame clones, and not every one. The top ten hold roughly 0.54% of the sample, which has some 370,000 clones, roughly a tenth seen once. General study points: Type 1 diabetes patients had TCRB CDR3s that were shorter (moderately but significantly so) in all four CD4+ subsets.

The sample taken for sequencing was central memory CD4+ T cells from blood. These receptors came from a man aged 30 to 45 with type 1 diabetes.

This clone was seen a few times. This sequence joins TRBV4-1 and TRBJ1-2; D remains ambiguous. The germline V gene encodes CDR1 MGHRA and CDR2 YSYEKL. Trimming took 0 bases from V and 2 from J, leaving 10 bases between them. The CDR3 sequence is 15 residues long. The CDR3 reads CASSQEPAENYGYTF. The CDR3 region has the DNA TGCGCCAGCAGCCAAGAACCAGCAGAAAACTATGGCTACACCTTC.

This clone was seen repeatedly, ten times or more. The chain recombines TRBV10-3 with TRBJ2-1; either TRBD1 or TRBD2 may fit D (5 bases each). CDR3 size: 16 residues. Germline V gene data show CDR1 as ENHRY and CDR2 as SYGVKD. V shed 4 bases and J shed 7 bases, with 20 bases lying between them. The CDR3 is CAISGGPIVGVNEQFF. In nucleotides, the CDR3 is TGTGCCATCAGTGGGGGACCCATCGTGGGGGTGAATGAGCAGTTCTTC.

At least ten counts were recorded for this clone. The chain links TRBV9 to TRBJ2-7, with a weak D call TRBD2 (6 bases). The germline CDR1 and CDR2 sequences are SGDLS and YYNGEE. This CDR3 comprises 15 residues. The ends were cut back, 4 bases at V and 2 bases at J, with 16 bases in the middle. CDR3 in DNA: TGTGCCAGCAGCCCCCGGGGTAGCGGTCCCTACGAGCAGTACTTC. Amino acids: CASSPRGSGPYEQYF.

V gene TRBV7-9 combines with J gene TRBJ2-3; D might be TRBD2 (6 bases). The germline V gene has CDR1 SEHNR and CDR2 FQNEAQ (reference sequence). This CDR3 comprises 16 residues. V was clipped by 1 base and J by 5 bases, with 16 bases between them. CDR3 amino acids: CASSLVGGGKGDTQYF. The CDR3 coding sequence is TGTGCCAGCAGCTTAGTGGGAGGCGGAAAGGGAGATACGCAGTATTTT. Drawing the rest from reference TRBV7-9 and TRBJ2-3, the complete variable domain is DTGVSQNPRHKITKRGQNVTFRCDPISEHNRLYWYRQTLGQGPEFLTYFQNEAQLEKSRLLSDRFSAERPKGSFSTLEIQRTEQGDSAMYLCASSLVGGGKGDTQYFGPGTRLTVL.

The J gene is TRBJ2-1, the V gene TRBV9, with D perhaps TRBD1 or TRBD2 (5 bases each). Trimming removed 4 bases at V and 0 bases at J, with 17 bases between. The CDR3 is made up of 17 amino acids. Germline V gene data show CDR1 as SGDLS and CDR2 as YYNGEE. As DNA, the CDR3 is TGTGCCAGCAGCTCAAAGGGCGCAGGGAGCTCCTACAATGAGCAGTTCTTC. It codes for CASSSKGAGSSYNEQFF.

The chain recombines TRBV2 with TRBJ1-1; D gene uncertain. Germline CDR1 and CDR2: SNHLY and FYNNEI. The CDR3 length is 15 residues. The germline V and J ends were trimmed by 6 bases and 0 bases, with 14 bases remaining between them. CDR3 protein: CASRRWAVLNTEAFF. CDR3 nucleotides: TGTGCCAGCAGGAGGTGGGCGGTTTTGAACACTGAAGCTTTCTTT.

This clone was seen a few times. The rearrangement joins TRBV5-1 to TRBJ2-7, with TRBD1 as a possible D gene (6 bases). CDR3 size: 12 residues. V lost 1 base to trimming and J lost 5 bases, with 7 bases between them. CDR1 is SGHRS, CDR2 YFSETQ, per germline. Written as DNA, the CDR3 is TGCGCCAGCAGCTTGAACAGGGACGAGCAGTACTTC. This codes for CASSLNRDEQYF.

This clone has only a few counts. The chain carries TRBV19 and TRBJ2-2, with D perhaps TRBD1 (5 bases). There are 13 residues in the CDR3. V was cut by 5 bases and J by 6 bases, with 10 bases left in between. Germline V CDR1 and CDR2: LNHDA, SQIVND (reference sequence). The CDR3 reads CASSQGRAGELFF. CDR3 DNA sequence: TGTGCCAGTAGTCAGGGTCGGGCCGGGGAGCTGTTTTTT.

This clone showed up just a few times. This rearrangement joins TRBV2 to TRBJ1-2; D gene unclear. In germline, CDR1 is SNHLY, CDR2 FYNNEI. This CDR3 is built from 15 residues. Between the trimmed V and J ends, which lost 5 bases and 4 bases, there was a span of 17 bases. The CDR3 DNA sequence: TGTGCCAGCAGTTTAGCCCCTAGGACGGGCTATGGCTACACCTTC. Residues: CASSLAPRTGYGYTF. The full variable domain, in which reference TRBV2 and TRBJ1-2 provide the parts outside the CDR3, is EPEVTQTPSHQVTQMGQEVILRCVPISNHLYFYWYRQILGQKVEFLVSFYNNEISEKSEIFDDQFSVERPDGSNFTLKIRSTKLEDSAMYFCASSLAPRTGYGYTFGSGTRLTVV.

The table lists this clone with a few counts. The gene calls are TRBV30 and TRBJ1-5; TRBD1 is a possible D gene (5 bases). V lost 1 base to trimming and J lost 5 bases, with 15 bases between them. Germline assignment: CDR1 GTSNPN and CDR2 SVGIG (reference sequence). This CDR3 comprises 15 residues. The CDR3 loop reads CAWSAMGGDDQPQHF. Here the CDR3 DNA reads TGTGCCTGGAGTGCGATGGGGGGAGATGATCAGCCCCAGCATTTT.

This clone was detected a few times. This chain uses TRBV19 with TRBJ1-4; TRBD1 might be the D (6 bases). Per the germline V gene, CDR1 is LNHDA and CDR2 is SQIVND (reference sequence). The CDR3 length is 15 residues. Deletions cut 7 bases from V and 4 bases from J, with 16 bases between. Here the CDR3 reads CASKLRTDNNEKLFF. CDR3 DNA: TGTGCCAGTAAACTAAGGACAGACAATAATGAAAAACTGTTTTTT.

This clone was counted only a few times. A much larger clone is a single base away; this may be a read error. The chain carries TRBV4-2 and TRBJ2-7; D remains unclear. Between the trimmed V and J ends, which lost 5 bases and 2 bases, there was a span of 4 bases. Germline values: CDR1 LGHNA, CDR2 YNFKEQ. CDR3 length equals 11 residues. CDR3 in DNA: TGTGCCAGCAGCTCGACCTACGAGCAGTACTTC. This translates into CASSSTYEQYF.

This clone came up many times. This chain links TRBV5-4 with TRBJ2-2; D may match TRBD1 or TRBD2 (5 bases each). V was cut by 5 bases and J by 6 bases, with 17 bases left in between. The germline V gene encodes CDR1 SGHNT and CDR2 YYREEE (reference sequence). CDR3 length: 15 amino acids. As DNA, the CDR3 is TGTGCCAGCAGGGGAAGGGAATCGGGACCCGGGGAGCTGTTTTTT. Protein: CASRGRESGPGELFF. Variable domain in full (rest from reference TRBV5-4 and TRBJ2-2): ETGVTQSPTHLIKTRGQQVTLRCSSQSGHNTVSWYQQALGQGPQFIFQYYREEENGRGNFPPRFSGLQFPNYSSELNVNALELDDSALYLCASRGRESGPGELFFGEGSRLTVL.

The J gene is TRBJ1-5, the V gene TRBV7-2; TRBD1 matches at 7 bases. The CDR3 has 15 residues. Unmatched junction bases numbered 4, after V lost 0 bases and J lost 5 bases. CDR1 and CDR2 from the germline V gene are SGHTA and FQGNSA. The CDR3: CASSLAGGAYQPQHF. DNA for the CDR3: TGTGCCAGCAGCTTAGCAGGGGGCGCCTATCAGCCCCAGCATTTT.

Of note for this clone: One junction end does not reproduce the germline sequence, and a read error may be involved. The V gene is TRBV7-2, the J gene TRBJ2-7; TRBD1 aligns across 11 bases. Germline V gives CDR1 SGHTA, CDR2 FQGNSA. This CDR3 is 16 amino acids long. The CDR3 spells CASSQTHGTGGYEQYF. The CDR3 bases are TGCGCCAGCAGCCAGACACACGGGACAGGGGGCTACGAGCAGTACTTC. Full variable domain (rest looked up from reference TRBV7-2 and TRBJ2-7): GAGVSQSPSNKVTEKGKDVELRCDPISGHTALYWYRQSLGQGLEFLIYFQGNSAPDKSGLPSDRFSAERTGGSVSTLTIQRTQQEDSAVYLCASSQTHGTGGYEQYFGPGTRLTVT.

This clone showed up just a few times. V usage is TRBV7-8 and J usage is TRBJ2-5; TRBD2 is a possible D gene (6 bases). Trimming shortened V by 4 bases and J by 4 bases, and 13 bases separated the two germline ends. This CDR3 has 14 residues. CDR1 and CDR2 from the germline V gene are SGHVS and FQNEAQ. This CDR3 is CASSSQAGRETQYF. CDR3 nucleotides: TGTGCCAGCAGCTCCCAGGCGGGACGAGAGACCCAGTACTTC.

The chain links TRBV27 to TRBJ2-1; D ambiguous. Germline values: CDR1 MNHEY, CDR2 SMNVEV (reference sequence). There are 13 residues in the CDR3. Trimming took off 2 bases at V and 4 bases at J, with 6 bases between the two ends. CDR3 DNA sequence: TGTGCCAGCAGTTTAGCCGGGTACAATGAGCAGTTCTTC. Encoded protein: CASSLAGYNEQFF.

The gene calls are TRBV5-1 and TRBJ1-5, with D perhaps matching TRBD1 (5 bases). This CDR3 is built from 16 residues. The germline V gene has CDR1 SGHRS and CDR2 YFSETQ. V dropped 0 bases and J dropped 0 bases, with 10 bases sitting between them. As DNA, the CDR3 is TGCGCCAGCAGCTTGGAGGTCCAGGGTAGCAATCAGCCCCAGCATTTT. Its protein product is CASSLEVQGSNQPQHF.

This clone was seen more than once but under ten times. CDR3 amino acids: CASSAWTSGTYNEQFF. In DNA form, the CDR3 reads TGTGCCAGCAGTGCGTGGACTAGCGGGACATACAATGAGCAGTTCTTC. The V gene is TRBV25-1, the J gene TRBJ2-1, with 12 bases identical to TRBD2. The CDR3 sequence is 16 residues long. The germline V gene encodes CDR1 MGHDK and CDR2 SYGVNS. J lost 4 bases, V lost 4 bases, and 5 bases had no gene match.

In this sample, this clone turned up a few times. The chain has TRBV11-1 and TRBJ2-1; D remains ambiguous. The CDR3 extends over 13 amino acids. V shed 1 base and J shed 6 bases, with 7 bases lying between them. Germline CDR1 SGHAT, CDR2 FQDESV (reference sequence). The CDR3, as DNA: TGTGCCAGCAGCTTAGGGGCGCGCAATGAGCAGTTCTTC. Translation gives CASSLGARNEQFF.

The rearrangement links TRBV9 to TRBJ1-1; D remains unclear. V was trimmed by 0 bases and J by 4 bases, leaving 7 bases between them. From germline, CDR1 is SGDLS and CDR2 YYNGEE. This CDR3 is 13 amino acids long. Here the CDR3 DNA reads TGTGCCAGCAGCGTAGGGATGGGCACTGAAGCTTTCTTT. Amino acid sequence: CASSVGMGTEAFF.

This clone was detected a few times. The V call is TRBV19, the J call TRBJ2-1; the match to TRBD2 covers 11 bases. The germline V gene encodes CDR1 LNHDA and CDR2 SQIVND (reference sequence). J gave up 12 bases and V 5 bases, and 15 bases lay outside the gene matches. The CDR3 totals 16 residues. The DNA for the CDR3 is TGTGCCAGTAGTCGGACCGGGACTAGCGGTCAAACGGGGCAGTTCTTC. Protein product: CASSRTGTSGQTGQFF. Full variable domain (remainder filled in from reference TRBV19 and TRBJ2-1): DGGITQSPKYLFRKEGQNVTLSCEQNLNHDAMYWYRQDPGQGLRLIYYSQIVNDFQKGDIAEGYSVSREKKESFPLTVTSAQKNPTAFYLCASSRTGTSGQTGQFFGPGTRLTVL.

The chain carries TRBV4-3 and TRBJ2-3; 9 nucleotides line up with TRBD1. The junction had 3 bases not matched to a gene; V was cut back by 2 bases and J by 0 bases. The CDR3 spans 16 residues. Looked up from germline, CDR1 is LGHNA and CDR2 is YSLEER. The CDR3 loop is CASSQTTGGSTDTQYF. The CDR3 DNA sequence: TGCGCCAGCAGCCAAACGACAGGGGGAAGCACAGATACGCAGTATTTT.

This clone was recorded many times. The V call is TRBV21-1, the J call TRBJ1-5. TRBV21-1 is an annotated pseudogene. CDR3 size: 14 residues. CDR3 nucleotides: TGTGCCAGCAGCCTTCAGAAGGGGACTCAGCCCCAGCATTTT. It translates to CASSLQKGTQPQHF.

The chain carries TRBV2 and TRBJ2-5, with 8 bases identical to TRBD1. The V gene's germline CDR1 is SNHLY and CDR2 FYNNEI. V dropped 6 bases and J dropped 4; count of bases not matched to a gene: 7. This CDR3 is built from 14 residues. The CDR3 bases are TGTGCCAGCAGAGACAGGGGAGGCGGAGAGACCCAGTACTTC. Amino acids: CASRDRGGGETQYF.

In its sample, this clone was seen many times. The chain couples TRBV19 to TRBJ2-2, with D possibly TRBD1 on 5 matching bases. The CDR3 is 15 amino acids. Germline V lookup: CDR1 LNHDA, CDR2 SQIVND (reference sequence). V was cut by 3 bases and J by 5 bases, with 13 bases left in between. CDR3 nucleotide sequence: TGTGCCAGTAGTATGGGGCTAGTTTCTACCGGGGAGCTGTTTTTT. This gives the protein CASSMGLVSTGELFF. Full variable domain (remainder filled in from reference TRBV19 and TRBJ2-2): DGGITQSPKYLFRKEGQNVTLSCEQNLNHDAMYWYRQDPGQGLRLIYYSQIVNDFQKGDIAEGYSVSREKKESFPLTVTSAQKNPTAFYLCASSMGLVSTGELFFGEGSRLTVL.